One and the same sample provided the 17 T cell receptor beta chains below, sequenced in a study of human T cells and chemical hapten exposure. Sample time point: patch test 2, 6 weeks after DPC sensitization. Stated treatment: therapeutic diphenylcyclopropenone sensitization with weekly scalp DPC. TCRdb used MiXCR to reprocess the RACE reads, holding one entry per CDR3 protein. The sample shows 80,000 to 100,000 distinct CDR3 sequences, less than 11% of them seen only once. The material sequenced was whole blood, taken in connection with sensitization to the hapten diphenylcyclopropenone (DPC). The receptor set was obtained from a woman in her fifties or sixties with alopecia areata. Some clones in this sample may be carry-over from other donors' samples.

V and J are TRBV5-4 and TRBJ2-1; D possibly corresponds to TRBD1 (6 bases). Germline V gene lookup returns CDR1 SGHNT and CDR2 YYREEE (reference sequence). Trimming left V 4 bases short and J 10 bases short, with 15 bases between. CDR3 length: 13 residues. The CDR3 region has the DNA TGTGCCAGCAGCCCGGACAGTTTTAGGGAGCAGTTCTTC. It encodes CASSPDSFREQFF.

The rearrangement links TRBV29-1 to TRBJ1-5; 8 nucleotides align to TRBD1. This CDR3 has 13 amino acids. V lost 7 bases, J lost 3 bases, and 5 bases stayed unmatched. The germline gives CDR1 SQVTM, CDR2 ANQGSEA. In DNA form, the CDR3 reads TGCAGCGCATCGGGACAGGACAATCAGCCCCAGCATTTT. The encoded protein is CSASGQDNQPQHF.

This clonotype was seen many times. The chain has TRBV29-1 and TRBJ1-5, with D possibly being TRBD1 (6 bases). This CDR3 region has 12 residues. CDR1 and CDR2 from the germline V gene are SQVTM and ANQGSEA. V was clipped by 6 bases and J by 1 base, with 7 bases between them. CDR3 sequence: CSVGGSNQPQHF. Written as DNA, the CDR3 is TGCAGCGTAGGGGGGAGCAATCAGCCCCAGCATTTT. Full variable domain (missing parts from reference TRBV29-1 and TRBJ1-5): SAVISQKPSRDICQRGTSLTIQCQVDSQVTMMFWYRQQPGQSLTLIATANQGSEATYESGFVIDKFPISRPNLTFSTLTVSNMSPEDSSIYLCSVGGSNQPQHFGDGTRLSIL.

V gene TRBV29-1 combines with J gene TRBJ2-1; no clear D gene. CDR1 and CDR2 from the germline V gene are SQVTM and ANQGSEA. Trimming removed 6 bases from V and 3 bases from J, with 15 bases in between. The CDR3 length is 14 residues. As DNA, the CDR3 is TGCAGCGTCGCCCCAGGTAAGGGCTACAATGAGCAGTTCTTC. Translation gives CSVAPGKGYNEQFF.

This clonotype came up many times. The chain carries TRBV20-1 and TRBJ1-5; weak D call: TRBD1 (6 bases). The V gene lost 6 bases and the J gene lost 2 bases, with 23 bases spanning the gap. The germline V gene has CDR1 DFQATT and CDR2 SNEGSKA (reference sequence). The CDR3 contains 17 residues. In DNA, the CDR3 is TGCAGTGCCCATCCGGGGGAAGGGGCAGGGGGCAATCAGCCCCAGCATTTT. Translation gives CSAHPGEGAGGNQPQHF.

CDR3 protein: CASSSGRANEKLFF. The CDR3 bases are TGCGCCAGCAGTTCGGGGAGAGCTAATGAAAAACTGTTTTTT. The chain links TRBV10-2 to TRBJ1-4; D not certain. This CDR3 has 14 amino acids. Trimming took 5 bases from V and 3 from J, leaving 10 bases between them. Germline V gene sequence: CDR1 WSHSY, CDR2 SAAADI.

This clonotype was detected many times. This sequence joins TRBV5-1 and TRBJ2-7; the D gene is possibly TRBD1 (7 bases). The germline V and J ends were trimmed by 4 bases and 4 bases, with 21 bases remaining between them. Per the germline V gene, CDR1 is SGHRS and CDR2 is YFSETQ. This CDR3 spans 16 amino acids. The CDR3 nucleotides read TGCGCCAGCAGCCCGCAACCTTCAGCAGGGGGGTACGAGCAGTACTTC. Translation gives CASSPQPSAGGYEQYF.

This clonotype was counted at least ten times. The rearrangement links TRBV29-1 to TRBJ2-1; 10 bases align to TRBD2. Germline V lookup: CDR1 SQVTM, CDR2 ANQGSEA. This CDR3 is 15 amino acids long. J lost 4 bases, V lost 6 bases, and 9 bases had no gene match. Here the CDR3 reads CSVRTSGYLYNEQFF. CDR3 nucleotide sequence: TGCAGCGTGCGGACTAGCGGCTATCTATACAATGAGCAGTTCTTC.

Ten or more counts support this clonotype. V usage is TRBV7-9 and J usage is TRBJ2-2, with D possibly matching TRBD1 (5 bases). Germline V gene data show CDR1 as SEHNR and CDR2 as FQNEAQ (reference sequence). The V and J ends lost 5 bases and 3 bases respectively, with 13 bases between them. The CDR3 is made up of 15 amino acids. DNA of the CDR3: TGTGCCAGCAGCCCCCGGGCAGGGCACACCGGGGAGCTGTTTTTT. Encoded protein: CASSPRAGHTGELFF.

In this sample, this clonotype turned up a few times. The V and J genes are TRBV2 and TRBJ1-1, with D uncertain. Per the germline V gene, CDR1 is SNHLY and CDR2 is FYNNEI. CDR3 length: 17 residues. V lost 7 bases and J lost 0, with 21 bases in between. Written as DNA, the CDR3 is TGTGCCAGCAAAGGGCTGGGGATGGGGAATATGAACACTGAAGCTTTCTTT. This gives the protein CASKGLGMGNMNTEAFF.

The chain is built from TRBV12-3 or TRBV12-4 and TRBJ2-3, with unresolved D. There are 13 residues in the CDR3. The V gene lost 2 bases and the J gene lost 5 bases, with 8 bases spanning the gap. The CDR3: CASSLLRRDTQYF. In nucleotides, the CDR3 is TGTGCCAGCAGTTTACTTCGGAGAGATACGCAGTATTTT.

This clonotype appeared many times. The V call is TRBV5-1, the J call TRBJ2-5, with D uncertain. The CDR3 spans 13 residues. Trimming pared 0 bases from V and 3 bases from J, leaving 6 bases between. In germline, CDR1 is SGHRS, CDR2 YFSETQ. The CDR3, as DNA: TGCGCCAGCAGCTTGGCTCCTGAAGAGACCCAGTACTTC. Its translation is CASSLAPEETQYF.

This clonotype was seen ten or more times. The V gene is TRBV29-1, the J gene TRBJ1-5; the D is unclear. CDR3 length: 12 amino acids. Germline-derived CDR1 and CDR2 are SQVTM and ANQGSEA. V was clipped by 6 bases and J by 5 bases, with 11 bases between them. This CDR3 reads CSVKNLDQPQHF. CDR3 sequence (DNA): TGCAGCGTCAAAAATTTGGATCAGCCCCAGCATTTT.

This clonotype turned up a few times. V and J are TRBV15 and TRBJ2-1; 7 bases match TRBD2. The CDR3 spans 15 residues. V was pared by 1 base and J by 4 bases, with 4 bases of the junction left unmatched. In germline, CDR1 is LNHNV, CDR2 YYDKDF (reference sequence). CDR3: CATSRGGSGYNEQFF. The CDR3 coding sequence is TGTGCCACCAGCAGAGGCGGTAGCGGGTACAATGAGCAGTTCTTC.

At least ten counts were recorded for this clonotype. The gene calls are TRBV19 and TRBJ2-5; D perhaps matches TRBD1 (6 bases). Germline CDR1 and CDR2: LNHDA and SQIVND (reference sequence). Trimming stripped 4 bases from V and 0 bases from J, with 9 bases between. The CDR3 runs to 14 residues. CDR3 protein: CASSTRGYQETQYF. The CDR3 DNA reads as TGTGCCAGTAGTACAAGGGGGTACCAAGAGACCCAGTACTTC.

Many counts were recorded for this clonotype. The V call is TRBV20-1, the J call TRBJ2-1; 8 bases line up with TRBD1. V lost 6 bases, J lost 6 bases, and 19 bases stayed unmatched. This CDR3 comprises 17 residues. In germline, CDR1 is DFQATT, CDR2 SNEGSKA (reference sequence). The CDR3 region is CSASKTGATSLGNEQFF. As DNA, the CDR3 is TGCAGTGCAAGTAAGACAGGGGCTACTTCTTTGGGCAATGAGCAGTTCTTC.

V usage is TRBV20-1 and J usage is TRBJ2-3; either TRBD1 or TRBD2 may supply D (5 bases each). The germline V gene has CDR1 DFQATT and CDR2 SNEGSKA (reference sequence). This CDR3 is built from 15 residues. V shed 2 bases and J shed 6 bases, with 18 bases lying between them. CDR3 coding DNA: TGCAGTGCTAGAACCGGGACCCGCCCTACTGATACGCAGTATTTT. This gives the protein CSARTGTRPTDTQYF.